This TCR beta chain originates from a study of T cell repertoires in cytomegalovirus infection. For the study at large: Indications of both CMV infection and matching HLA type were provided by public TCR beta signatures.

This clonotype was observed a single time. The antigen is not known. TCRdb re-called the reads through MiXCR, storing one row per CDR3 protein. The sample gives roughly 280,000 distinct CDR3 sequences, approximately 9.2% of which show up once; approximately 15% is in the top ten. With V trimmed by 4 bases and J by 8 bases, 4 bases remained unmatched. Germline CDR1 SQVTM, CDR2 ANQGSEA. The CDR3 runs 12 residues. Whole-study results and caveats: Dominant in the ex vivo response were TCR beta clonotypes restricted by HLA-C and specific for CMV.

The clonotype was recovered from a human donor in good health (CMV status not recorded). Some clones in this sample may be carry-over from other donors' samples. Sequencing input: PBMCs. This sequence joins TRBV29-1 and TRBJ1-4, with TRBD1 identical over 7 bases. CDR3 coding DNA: TGCAGCGTTGGGCAGGGGGGAGAAAAACTGTTTTTT. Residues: CSVGQGGEKLFF.